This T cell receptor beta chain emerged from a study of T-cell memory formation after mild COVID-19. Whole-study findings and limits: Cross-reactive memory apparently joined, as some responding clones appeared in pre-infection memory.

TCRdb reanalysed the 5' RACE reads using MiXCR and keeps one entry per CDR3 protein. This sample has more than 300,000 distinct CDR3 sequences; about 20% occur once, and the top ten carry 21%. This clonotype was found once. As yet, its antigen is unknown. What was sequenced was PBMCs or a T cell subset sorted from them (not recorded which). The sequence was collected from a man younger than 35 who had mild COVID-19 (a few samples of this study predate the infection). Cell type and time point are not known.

CDR3 bases: TGTGCCAGCGGTTCAGAAACTGAAGCTTTCTTT. This translates into CASGSETEAFF. The chain has TRBV6-2 or TRBV6-3 and TRBJ1-1, with D hard to call. V lost 8 bases to trimming and J lost 5 bases, with 9 bases between them. The CDR3 is made up of 11 amino acids. CDR1 and CDR2 (germline): MNHEY, SVGEGT.